There are a few counts of the clone carrying this T cell receptor (beta chain). The data belong to a study of blood T cell repertoires in COVID-19. Turning to the study itself: The study drew acute and convalescent COVID-19 samples from the United States, Italy and Spain. Sample material is recorded as cDNA or gDNA derived from T cells, B-cell-depleted T cells, or PBMCs.

Germline lookup yields CDR1 SGHTA and CDR2 FQGTGA. V dropped 3 bases and J dropped 10 bases, with 10 bases sitting between them. The CDR3 sequence is 13 residues long. The protocol was immunoSEQ multiplex PCR, while the TCRdb copy is restricted to in-frame clones and leaves out a portion. The sample carries 190,000 or so clones, almost 85% recorded once. Sequenced sample: peripheral blood. The sequence came from a human donor with acute or convalescent COVID-19. The donor label of this sample is uncertain. The rearrangement joins TRBV7-3 to TRBJ1-6, with D tentatively TRBD1 (5 bases). CDR3 residues: CASSFQGGSPLHF. The CDR3 bases are TGTGCCAGCAGCTTCCAGGGAGGATCACCCCTCCACTTT.